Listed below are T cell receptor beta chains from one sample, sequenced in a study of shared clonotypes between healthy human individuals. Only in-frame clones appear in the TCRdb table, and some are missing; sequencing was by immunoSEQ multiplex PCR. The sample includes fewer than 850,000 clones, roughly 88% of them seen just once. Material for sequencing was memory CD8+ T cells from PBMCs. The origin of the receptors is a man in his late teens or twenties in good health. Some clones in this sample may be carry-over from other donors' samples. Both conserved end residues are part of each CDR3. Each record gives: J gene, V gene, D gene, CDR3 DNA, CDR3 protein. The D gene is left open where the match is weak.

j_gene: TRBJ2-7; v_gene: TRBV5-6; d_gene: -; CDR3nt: TGTGCCAGCAGCATTGGGACAGCCCTAGCGGAGTACTTC; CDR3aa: CASSIGTALAEYF
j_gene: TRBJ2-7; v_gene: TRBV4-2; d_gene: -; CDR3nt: TGTGCCAGCAGCCAGGAGAACCAGGGTTTAGCCTACGAGCAGTACTTC; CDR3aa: CASSQENQGLAYEQYF
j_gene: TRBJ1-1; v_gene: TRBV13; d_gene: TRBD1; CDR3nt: TGTGCCAGCAGCCACGACAGGGGGCGGGACACTGAAGCTTTCTTT; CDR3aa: CASSHDRGRDTEAFF
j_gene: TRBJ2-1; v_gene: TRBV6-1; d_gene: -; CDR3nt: TGTGCCAGCAGGCAGTTGAACTACAATGAGCAGTTCTTC; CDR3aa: CASRQLNYNEQFF
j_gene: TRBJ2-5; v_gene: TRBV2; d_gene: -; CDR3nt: TGTGCCAGCAGTGATGCGGCGGCAGCTTCCCAAGAGACCCAGTACTTC; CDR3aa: CASSDAAAASQETQYF
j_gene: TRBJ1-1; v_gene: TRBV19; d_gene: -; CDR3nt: TGTGCCAGTAGTACAGAAAACACTGAAGCTTTCTTT; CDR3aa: CASSTENTEAFF
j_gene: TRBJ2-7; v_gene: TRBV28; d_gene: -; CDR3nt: TGTGCCAGCAGAGGTGCCGGGAAGAACGAGCAGTACTTC; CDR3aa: CASRGAGKNEQYF
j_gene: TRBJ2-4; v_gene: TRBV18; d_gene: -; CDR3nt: TGTGCCAGCTCACCGATAACAGCCCCACGAGCCAAAAACATTCAGTACTTC; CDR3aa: CASSPITAPRAKNIQYF
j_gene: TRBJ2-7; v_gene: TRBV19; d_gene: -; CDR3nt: TGTGCCAGTAGTATCCGGGGTGACTACGAGCAGTACTTC; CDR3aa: CASSIRGDYEQYF
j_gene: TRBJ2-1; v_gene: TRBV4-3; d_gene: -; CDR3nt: TGCGCCAGCAGCCAAGTCCTATCGGGAGAAGACAATGAGCAGTTCTTC; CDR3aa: CASSQVLSGEDNEQFF